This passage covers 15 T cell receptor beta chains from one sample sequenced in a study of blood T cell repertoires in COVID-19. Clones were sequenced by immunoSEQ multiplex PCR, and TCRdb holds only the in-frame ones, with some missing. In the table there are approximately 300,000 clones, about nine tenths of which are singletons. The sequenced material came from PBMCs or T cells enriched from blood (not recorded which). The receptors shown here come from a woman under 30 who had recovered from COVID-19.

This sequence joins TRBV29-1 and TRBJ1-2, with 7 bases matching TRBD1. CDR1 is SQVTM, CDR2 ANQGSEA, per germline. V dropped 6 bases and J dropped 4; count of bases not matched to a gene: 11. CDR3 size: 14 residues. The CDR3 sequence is CSVVTGFSSYGYTF. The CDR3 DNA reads TGCAGCGTAGTGACAGGGTTCAGCAGCTATGGCTACACCTTC.

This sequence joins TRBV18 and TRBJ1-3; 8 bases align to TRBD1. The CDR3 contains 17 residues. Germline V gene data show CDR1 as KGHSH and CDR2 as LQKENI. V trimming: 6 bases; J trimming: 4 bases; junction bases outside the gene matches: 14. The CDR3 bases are TGTGCCAGCTCGCCTAACCCCCGGACAGGGTTGGGAAACACCATATATTTT. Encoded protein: CASSPNPRTGLGNTIYF.

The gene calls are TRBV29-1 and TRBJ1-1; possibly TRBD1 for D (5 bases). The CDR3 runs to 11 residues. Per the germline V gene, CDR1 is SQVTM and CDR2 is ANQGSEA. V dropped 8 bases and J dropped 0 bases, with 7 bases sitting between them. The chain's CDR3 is CSIRVNTEAFF. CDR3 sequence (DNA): TGCAGCATCAGGGTGAACACTGAAGCTTTCTTT.

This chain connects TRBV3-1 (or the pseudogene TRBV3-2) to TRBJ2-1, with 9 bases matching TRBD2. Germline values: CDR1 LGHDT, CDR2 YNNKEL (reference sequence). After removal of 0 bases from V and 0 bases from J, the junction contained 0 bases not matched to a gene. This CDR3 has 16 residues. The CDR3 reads CASSQDSGGSYNEQFF. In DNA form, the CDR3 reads TGTGCCAGCAGCCAAGATAGCGGGGGCTCCTACAATGAGCAGTTCTTC.

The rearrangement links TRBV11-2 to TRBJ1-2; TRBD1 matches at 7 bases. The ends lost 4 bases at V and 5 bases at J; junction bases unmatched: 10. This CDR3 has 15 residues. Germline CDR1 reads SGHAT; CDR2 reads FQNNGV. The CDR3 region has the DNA TGTGCCAGCAGCTCCGAACTCCAGGGGGGATATGGCTACACCTTC. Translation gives CASSSELQGGYGYTF.

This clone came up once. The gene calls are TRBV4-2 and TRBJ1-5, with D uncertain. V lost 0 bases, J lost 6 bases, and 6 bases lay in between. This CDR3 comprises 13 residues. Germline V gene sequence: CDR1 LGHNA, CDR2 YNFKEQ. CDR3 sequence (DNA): TGTGCCAGCAGCCAAGATTTGGCTCAGCCCCAGCATTTT. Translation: CASSQDLAQPQHF.

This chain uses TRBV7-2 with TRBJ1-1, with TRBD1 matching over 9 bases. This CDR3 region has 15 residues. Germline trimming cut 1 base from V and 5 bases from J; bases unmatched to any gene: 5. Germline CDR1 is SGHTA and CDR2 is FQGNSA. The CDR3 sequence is CASSLDAGTGTEAFF. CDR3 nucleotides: TGTGCCAGCAGCTTAGACGCCGGGACAGGGACTGAAGCTTTCTTT.

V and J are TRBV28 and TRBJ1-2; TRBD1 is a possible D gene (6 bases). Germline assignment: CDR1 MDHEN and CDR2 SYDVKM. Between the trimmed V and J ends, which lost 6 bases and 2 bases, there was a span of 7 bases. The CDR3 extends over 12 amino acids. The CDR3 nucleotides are TGTGCCAGCAGAGGACAGAACTATGGCTACACCTTC. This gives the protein CASRGQNYGYTF.

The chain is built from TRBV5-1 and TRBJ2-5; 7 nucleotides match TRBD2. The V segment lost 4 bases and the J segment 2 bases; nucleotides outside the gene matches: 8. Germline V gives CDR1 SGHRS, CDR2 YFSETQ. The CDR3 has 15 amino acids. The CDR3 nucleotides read TGCGCCAGCAGCCGGGGGGTCGGTGTGCAAGAGACCCAGTACTTC. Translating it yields CASSRGVGVQETQYF.

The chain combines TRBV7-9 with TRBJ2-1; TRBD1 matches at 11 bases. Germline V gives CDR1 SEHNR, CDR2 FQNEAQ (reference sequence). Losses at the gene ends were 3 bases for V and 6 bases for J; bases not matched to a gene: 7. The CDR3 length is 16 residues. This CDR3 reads CASSFEGQGVPNEQFF. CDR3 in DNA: TGTGCCAGCAGCTTCGAGGGACAGGGGGTCCCCAATGAGCAGTTCTTC. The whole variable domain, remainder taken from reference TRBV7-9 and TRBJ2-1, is DTGVSQNPRHKITKRGQNVTFRCDPISEHNRLYWYRQTLGQGPEFLTYFQNEAQLEKSRLLSDRFSAERPKGSFSTLEIQRTEQGDSAMYLCASSFEGQGVPNEQFFGPGTRLTVL.

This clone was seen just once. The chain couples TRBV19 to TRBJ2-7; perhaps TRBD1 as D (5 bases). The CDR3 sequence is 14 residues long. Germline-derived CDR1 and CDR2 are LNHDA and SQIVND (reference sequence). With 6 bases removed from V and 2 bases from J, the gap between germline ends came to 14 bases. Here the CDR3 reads CASRKGVLTYEQYF. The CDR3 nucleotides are TGTGCCAGTAGAAAAGGGGTTCTTACCTACGAGCAGTACTTC.

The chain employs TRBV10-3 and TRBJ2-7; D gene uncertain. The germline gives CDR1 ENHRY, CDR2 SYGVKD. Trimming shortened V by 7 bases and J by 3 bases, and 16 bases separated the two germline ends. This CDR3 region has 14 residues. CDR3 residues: CAINSAGILYEQYF. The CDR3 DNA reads TGTGCCATCAACTCGGCAGGTATACTCTACGAGCAGTACTTC.

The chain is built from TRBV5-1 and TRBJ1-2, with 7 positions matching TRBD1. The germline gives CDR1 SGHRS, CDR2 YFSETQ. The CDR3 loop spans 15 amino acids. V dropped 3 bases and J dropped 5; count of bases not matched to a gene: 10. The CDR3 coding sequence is TGCGCCAGCAGCTGGGGGATCGGGACAGATTATGGCTACACCTTC. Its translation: CASSWGIGTDYGYTF. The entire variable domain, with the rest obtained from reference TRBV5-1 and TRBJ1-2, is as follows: KAGVTQTPRYLIKTRGQQVTLSCSPISGHRSVSWYQQTPGQGLQFLFEYFSETQRNKGNFPGRFSGRQFSNSRSEMNVSTLELGDSALYLCASSWGIGTDYGYTFGSGTRLTVV.

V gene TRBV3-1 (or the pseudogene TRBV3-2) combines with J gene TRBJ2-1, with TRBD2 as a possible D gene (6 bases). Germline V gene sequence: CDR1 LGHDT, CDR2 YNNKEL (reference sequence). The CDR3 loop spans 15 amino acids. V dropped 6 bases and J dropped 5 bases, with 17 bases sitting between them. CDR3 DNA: TGTGCCAGCAGTCCAAGCGGGCCCCAAAACAATGAGCAGTTCTTC. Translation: CASSPSGPQNNEQFF.

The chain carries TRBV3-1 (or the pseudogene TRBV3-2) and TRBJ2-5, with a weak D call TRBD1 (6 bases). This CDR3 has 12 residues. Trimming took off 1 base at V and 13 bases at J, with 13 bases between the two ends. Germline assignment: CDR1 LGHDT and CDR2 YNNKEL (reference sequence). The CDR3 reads CASSQANREVYF. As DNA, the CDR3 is TGTGCCAGCAGCCAAGCCAACAGGGAAGTGTACTTC.